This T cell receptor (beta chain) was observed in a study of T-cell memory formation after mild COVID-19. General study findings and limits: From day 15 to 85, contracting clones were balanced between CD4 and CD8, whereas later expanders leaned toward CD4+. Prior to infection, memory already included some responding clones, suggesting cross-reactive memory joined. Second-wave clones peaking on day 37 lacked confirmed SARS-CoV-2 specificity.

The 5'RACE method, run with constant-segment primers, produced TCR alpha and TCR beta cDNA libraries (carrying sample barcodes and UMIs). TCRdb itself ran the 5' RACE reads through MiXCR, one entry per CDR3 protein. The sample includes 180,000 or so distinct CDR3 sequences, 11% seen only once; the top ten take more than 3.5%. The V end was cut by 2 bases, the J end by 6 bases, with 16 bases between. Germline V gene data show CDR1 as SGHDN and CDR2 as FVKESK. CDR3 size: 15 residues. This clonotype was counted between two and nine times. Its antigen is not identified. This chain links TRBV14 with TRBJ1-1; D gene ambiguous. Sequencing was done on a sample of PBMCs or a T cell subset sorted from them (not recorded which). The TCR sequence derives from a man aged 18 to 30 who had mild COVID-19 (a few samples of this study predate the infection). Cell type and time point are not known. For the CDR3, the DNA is TGTGCCAGCAGCCAACTGTATGCGGGGAAGGCTGAAGCTTTCTTT. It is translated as CASSQLYAGKAEAFF.